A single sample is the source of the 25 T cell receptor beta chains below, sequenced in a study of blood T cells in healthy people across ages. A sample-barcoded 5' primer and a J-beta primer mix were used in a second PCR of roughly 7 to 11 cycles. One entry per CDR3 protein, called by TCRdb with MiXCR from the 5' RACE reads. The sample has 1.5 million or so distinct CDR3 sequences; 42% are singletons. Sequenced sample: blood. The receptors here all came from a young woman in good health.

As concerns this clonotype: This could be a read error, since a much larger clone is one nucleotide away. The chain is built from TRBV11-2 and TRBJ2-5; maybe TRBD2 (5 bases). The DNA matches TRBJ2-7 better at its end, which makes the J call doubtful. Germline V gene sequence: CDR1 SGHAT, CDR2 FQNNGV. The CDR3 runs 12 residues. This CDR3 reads CASSLPGIEQYF. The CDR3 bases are TGTGCCAGCAGCTTACCGGGGATCGAGCAGTACTTC.

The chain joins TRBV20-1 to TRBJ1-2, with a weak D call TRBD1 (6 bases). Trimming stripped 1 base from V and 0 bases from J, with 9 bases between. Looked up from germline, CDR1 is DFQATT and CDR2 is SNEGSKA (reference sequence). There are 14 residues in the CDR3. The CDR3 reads CSARGTDSNYGYTF. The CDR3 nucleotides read TGCAGTGCTAGAGGGACAGACTCTAACTATGGCTACACCTTC.

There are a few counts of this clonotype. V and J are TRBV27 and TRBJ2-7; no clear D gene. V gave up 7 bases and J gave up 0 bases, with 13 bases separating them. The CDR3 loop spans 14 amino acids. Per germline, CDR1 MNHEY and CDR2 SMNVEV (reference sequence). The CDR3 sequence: CASTVTYNSYEQYF. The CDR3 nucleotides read TGTGCCAGCACCGTTACTTACAACTCCTACGAGCAGTACTTC.

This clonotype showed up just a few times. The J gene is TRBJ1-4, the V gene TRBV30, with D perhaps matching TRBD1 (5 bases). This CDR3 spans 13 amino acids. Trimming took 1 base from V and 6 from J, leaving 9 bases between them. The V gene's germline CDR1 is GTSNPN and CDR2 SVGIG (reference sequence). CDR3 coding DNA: TGTGCCTGGAGTGATGGGGCAGATGAAAAACTGTTTTTT. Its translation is CAWSDGADEKLFF. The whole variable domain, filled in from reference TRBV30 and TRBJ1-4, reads SQTIHQWPATLVQPVGSPLSLECTVEGTSNPNLYWYRQAAGRGLQLLFYSVGIGQISSEVPQNLSASRPQDRQFILSSKKLLLSDSGFYLCAWSDGADEKLFFGSGTQLSVL.

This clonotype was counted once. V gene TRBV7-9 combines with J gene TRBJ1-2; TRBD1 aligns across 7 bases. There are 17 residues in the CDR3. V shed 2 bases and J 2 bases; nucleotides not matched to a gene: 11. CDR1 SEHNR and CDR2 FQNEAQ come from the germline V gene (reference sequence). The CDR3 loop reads CASSLRGGGDSNYGYTF. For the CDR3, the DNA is TGTGCCAGCAGCTTACGCGGAGGGGGGGACAGCAACTATGGCTACACCTTC.

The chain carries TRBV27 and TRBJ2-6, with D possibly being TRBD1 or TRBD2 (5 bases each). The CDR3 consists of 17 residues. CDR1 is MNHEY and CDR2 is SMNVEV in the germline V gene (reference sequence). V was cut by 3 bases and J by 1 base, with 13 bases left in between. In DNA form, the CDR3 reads TGTGCCAGCAGTTTGAGTTGGGGGAAGTCTGGGGCCAACGTCCTGACTTTC. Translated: CASSLSWGKSGANVLTF.

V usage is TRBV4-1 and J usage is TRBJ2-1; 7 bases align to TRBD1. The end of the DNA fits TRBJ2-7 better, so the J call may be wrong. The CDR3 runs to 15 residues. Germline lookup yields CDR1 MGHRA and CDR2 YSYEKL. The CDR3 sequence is CASSQDGTVHNEQYF. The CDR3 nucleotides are TGCGCCAGCAGCCAAGATGGGACAGTCCACAATGAGCAGTACTTC.

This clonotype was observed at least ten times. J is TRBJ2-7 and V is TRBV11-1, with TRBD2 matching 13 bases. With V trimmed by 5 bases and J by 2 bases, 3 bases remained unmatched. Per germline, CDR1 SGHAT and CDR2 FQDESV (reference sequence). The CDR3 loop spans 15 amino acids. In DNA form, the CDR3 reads TGTGCCAGCAGCCGGGGACTAGCGGGAACCTACGAGCAGTACTTC. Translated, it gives CASSRGLAGTYEQYF. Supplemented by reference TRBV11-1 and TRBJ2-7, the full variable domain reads EAEVAQSPRYKITEKSQAVAFWCDPISGHATLYWYRQILGQGPELLVQFQDESVVDDSQLPKDRFSAERLKGVDSTLKIQPAELGDSAMYLCASSRGLAGTYEQYFGPGTRLTVT.

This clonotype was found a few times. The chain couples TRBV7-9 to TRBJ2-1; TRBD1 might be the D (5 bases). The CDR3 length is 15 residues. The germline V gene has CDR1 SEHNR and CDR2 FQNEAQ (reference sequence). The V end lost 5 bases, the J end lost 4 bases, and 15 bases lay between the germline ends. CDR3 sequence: CASSQRQTQYNEQFF. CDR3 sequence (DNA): TGTGCCAGCAGCCAGAGACAGACACAATACAATGAGCAGTTCTTC.

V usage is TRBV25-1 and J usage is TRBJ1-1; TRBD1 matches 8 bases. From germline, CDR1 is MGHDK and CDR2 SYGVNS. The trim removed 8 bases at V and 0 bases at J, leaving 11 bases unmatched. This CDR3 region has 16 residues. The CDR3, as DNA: TGTGCCAGCGGGGCCCGGGACAGGCCGTTGAACACTGAAGCTTTCTTT. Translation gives CASGARDRPLNTEAFF.

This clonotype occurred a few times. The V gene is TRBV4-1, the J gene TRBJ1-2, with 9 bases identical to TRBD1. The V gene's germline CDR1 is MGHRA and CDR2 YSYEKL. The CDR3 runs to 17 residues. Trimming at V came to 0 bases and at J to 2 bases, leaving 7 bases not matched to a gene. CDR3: CASSQDVRTGVNYGYTF. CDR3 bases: TGCGCCAGCAGCCAAGACGTCCGGACAGGGGTAAACTATGGCTACACCTTC.

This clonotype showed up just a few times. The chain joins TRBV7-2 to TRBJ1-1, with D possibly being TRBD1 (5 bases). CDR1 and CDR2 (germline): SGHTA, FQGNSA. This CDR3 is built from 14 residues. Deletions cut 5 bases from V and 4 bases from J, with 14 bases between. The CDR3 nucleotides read TGTGCCAGCAGCCTCAGGGATCTGAGCACTGAAGCTTTCTTT. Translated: CASSLRDLSTEAFF.

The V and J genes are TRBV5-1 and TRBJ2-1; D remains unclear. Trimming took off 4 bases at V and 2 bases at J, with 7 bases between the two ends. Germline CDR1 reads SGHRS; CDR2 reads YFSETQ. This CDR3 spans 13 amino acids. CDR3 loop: CASSGWAYNEQFF. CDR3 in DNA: TGCGCCAGCAGCGGGTGGGCCTACAATGAGCAGTTCTTC.

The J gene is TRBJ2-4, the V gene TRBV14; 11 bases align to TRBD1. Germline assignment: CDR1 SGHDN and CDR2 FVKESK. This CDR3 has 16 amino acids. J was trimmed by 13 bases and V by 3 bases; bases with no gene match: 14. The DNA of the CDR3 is TGTGCCAGCAGCCAGTTGGGACAGGGGGAGAAGGGTGAGCAGTACTTC. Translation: CASSQLGQGEKGEQYF.

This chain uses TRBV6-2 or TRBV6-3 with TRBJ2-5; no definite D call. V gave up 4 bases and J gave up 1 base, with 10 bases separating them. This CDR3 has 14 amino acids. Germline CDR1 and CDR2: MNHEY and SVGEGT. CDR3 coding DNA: TGTGCCAGCAGTTTAGAAAACAGCCAAGAGACCCAGTACTTC. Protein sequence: CASSLENSQETQYF.

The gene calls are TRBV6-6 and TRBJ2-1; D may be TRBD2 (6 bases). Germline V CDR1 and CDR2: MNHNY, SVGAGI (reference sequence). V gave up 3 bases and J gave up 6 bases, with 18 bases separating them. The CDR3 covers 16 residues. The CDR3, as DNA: TGTGCCAGCAGTTATTTTGTAGCGGCCCCCTCCAATGAGCAGTTCTTC. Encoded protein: CASSYFVAAPSNEQFF.

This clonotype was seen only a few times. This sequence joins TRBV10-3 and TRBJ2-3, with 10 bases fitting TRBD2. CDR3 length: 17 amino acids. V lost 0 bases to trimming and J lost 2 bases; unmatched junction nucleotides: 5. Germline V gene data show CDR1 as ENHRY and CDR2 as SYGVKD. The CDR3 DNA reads TGTGCCATCAGTGAGTCGGGGCTAGCGGGGGACACAGATACGCAGTATTTT. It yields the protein CAISESGLAGDTDTQYF.

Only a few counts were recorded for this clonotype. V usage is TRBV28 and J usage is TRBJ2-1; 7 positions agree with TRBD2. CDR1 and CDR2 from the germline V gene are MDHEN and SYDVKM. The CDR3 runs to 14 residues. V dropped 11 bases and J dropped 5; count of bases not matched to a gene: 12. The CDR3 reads CAGVRAGDHNEQFF. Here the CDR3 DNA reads TGTGCCGGGGTACGGGCGGGGGACCACAATGAGCAGTTCTTC.

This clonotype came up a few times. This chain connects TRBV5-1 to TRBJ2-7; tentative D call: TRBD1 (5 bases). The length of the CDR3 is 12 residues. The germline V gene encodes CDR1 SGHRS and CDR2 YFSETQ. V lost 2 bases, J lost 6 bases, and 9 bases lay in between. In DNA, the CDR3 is TGCGCCAGCAGCTTACAGGAGCGCGAGCAGTACTTC. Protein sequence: CASSLQEREQYF.

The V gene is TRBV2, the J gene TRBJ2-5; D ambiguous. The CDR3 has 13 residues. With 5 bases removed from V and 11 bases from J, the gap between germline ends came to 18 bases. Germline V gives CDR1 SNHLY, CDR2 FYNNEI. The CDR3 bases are TGTGCCAGCAGTAGGTCCGCTGGAAATGAGCAGTACTTC. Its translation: CASSRSAGNEQYF.

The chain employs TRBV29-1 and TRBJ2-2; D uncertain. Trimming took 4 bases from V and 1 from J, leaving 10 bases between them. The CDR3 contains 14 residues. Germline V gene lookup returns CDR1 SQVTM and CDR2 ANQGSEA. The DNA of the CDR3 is TGCAGCGTTGTGGCAGCGCTGAACACCGGGGAGCTGTTTTTT. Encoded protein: CSVVAALNTGELFF.

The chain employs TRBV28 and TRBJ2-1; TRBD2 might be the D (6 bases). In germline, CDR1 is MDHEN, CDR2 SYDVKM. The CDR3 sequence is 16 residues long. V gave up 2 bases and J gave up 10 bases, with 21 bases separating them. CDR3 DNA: TGTGCCAGCAGTTTAAAAGGTCGGGGGAGTCCGTTGGAGCAGTTCTTC. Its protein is CASSLKGRGSPLEQFF.

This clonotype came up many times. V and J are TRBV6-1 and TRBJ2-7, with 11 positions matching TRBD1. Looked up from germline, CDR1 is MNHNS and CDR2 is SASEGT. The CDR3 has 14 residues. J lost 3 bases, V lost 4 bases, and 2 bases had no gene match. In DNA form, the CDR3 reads TGTGCCAGCAGTGCCGGGACAGGGGGCTACGAGCAGTACTTC. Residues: CASSAGTGGYEQYF.

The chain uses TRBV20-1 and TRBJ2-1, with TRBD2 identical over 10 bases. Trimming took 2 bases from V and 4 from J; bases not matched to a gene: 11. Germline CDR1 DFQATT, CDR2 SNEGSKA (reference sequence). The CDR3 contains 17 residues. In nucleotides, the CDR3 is TGCAGTGCTAGACCATACCCGGCTAGCGGGGGTTACAATGAGCAGTTCTTC. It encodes CSARPYPASGGYNEQFF.

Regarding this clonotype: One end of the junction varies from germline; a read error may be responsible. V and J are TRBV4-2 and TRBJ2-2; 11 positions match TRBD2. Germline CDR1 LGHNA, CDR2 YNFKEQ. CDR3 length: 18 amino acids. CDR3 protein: CASSHSGTSGPNTEELFF. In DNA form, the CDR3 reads TGTGCCAGCAGCCACTCCGGGACTAGCGGTCCCAACACCGAGGAGCTGTTTTTT.